Below, 20 T cell receptor beta chains from the same sample are listed, as sequenced in a study of T cell changes during pregnancy in multiple sclerosis. TCRdb's copy holds only in-frame clones and misses some; the assay was immunoSEQ multiplex PCR. This sample has 42,000 or so clones, with about 90% found just once. Specimen: CD8+ T cells from peripheral blood mononuclear cells, collected in the first trimester of pregnancy. These receptors came from a female donor with multiple sclerosis, enrolled in a pregnancy study.

The chain recombines TRBV23-1 with TRBJ2-1, with TRBD2 matching over 7 bases. TRBV23-1 is flagged as an ORF with uncertain function. This CDR3 is 17 amino acids long. After removal of 4 bases from V and 0 bases from J, the junction contained 9 bases not matched to a gene. Written as DNA, the CDR3 is TGCGCCAGCAGTCGGGGCGGGGGAAAAAGCTCCTACAATGAGCAGTTCTTC. Amino acids: CASSRGGGKSSYNEQFF.

V gene TRBV25-1 combines with J gene TRBJ1-2, with 7 nucleotides matching TRBD1. Germline loops: CDR1 MGHDK, CDR2 SYGVNS. V lost 7 bases and J lost 4; bases outside the gene matches: 6. This CDR3 is built from 13 residues. Here the CDR3 reads CASKLGGAYGYTF. CDR3 sequence (DNA): TGTGCCAGCAAGTTAGGGGGCGCCTATGGCTACACCTTC.

The J gene is TRBJ2-7, the V gene TRBV7-9; possible D gene TRBD1, 5 bases. V was clipped by 5 bases and J by 6 bases, with 11 bases between them. The CDR3 spans 12 residues. CDR1 and CDR2 from the germline V gene are SEHNR and FQNEAQ (reference sequence). The CDR3 DNA sequence: TGTGCCAGCAGCAATCAGGGTCTCGAGCAGTACTTC. It is translated as CASSNQGLEQYF.

V gene TRBV4-1 combines with J gene TRBJ2-7; maybe TRBD2 (5 bases). Germline lookup yields CDR1 MGHRA and CDR2 YSYEKL. V shed 0 bases and J shed 2 bases, with 11 bases lying between them. The length of the CDR3 is 15 residues. This CDR3 reads CASSQDPGITYEQYF. DNA of the CDR3: TGCGCCAGCAGCCAAGATCCGGGAATTACCTACGAGCAGTACTTC.

V usage is TRBV2 and J usage is TRBJ1-1, with TRBD1 identical over 12 bases. Germline loops: CDR1 SNHLY, CDR2 FYNNEI. The CDR3 spans 18 residues. The trim removed 7 bases at V and 5 bases at J, leaving 17 bases unmatched. CDR3 DNA: TGTGCCAGCATCCGCCATTTGAGGGACAGGGGGCCGGAGACTGAAGCTTTCTTT. Translating gives CASIRHLRDRGPETEAFF.

The CDR3 sequence: CASSPLGQFQETQYF. CDR3 DNA: TGTGCCAGCTCACCGCTTGGACAGTTCCAAGAGACCCAGTACTTC. The rearrangement links TRBV18 to TRBJ2-5; TRBD1 is a possible D gene (6 bases). This CDR3 comprises 15 residues. The V and J ends lost 3 bases and 1 base respectively, with 12 bases between them. Germline lookup yields CDR1 KGHSH and CDR2 LQKENI.

The CDR3 DNA sequence: TGTGCCAGCAGCTCCCCAGTGTCGACTAGCGGGACCTACGGCGGGGAGCTGTTTTTT. Its protein product is CASSSPVSTSGTYGGELFF. The chain carries TRBV5-6 and TRBJ2-2; 11 bases agree with TRBD2. Germline V gene data show CDR1 as SGHDT and CDR2 as YYEEEE. Losses at the gene ends were 3 bases for V and 7 bases for J; bases not matched to a gene: 17. This CDR3 has 19 residues.

This sequence joins TRBV5-1 and TRBJ1-3, with 9 bases that match TRBD1. Looked up from germline, CDR1 is SGHRS and CDR2 is YFSETQ. The CDR3 is made up of 13 amino acids. V lost 7 bases, J lost 8 bases, and 7 bases stayed unmatched. CDR3 bases: TGCGCCAGCGGGACAGGGACTTCGGACACCATATATTTT. It codes for CASGTGTSDTIYF.

This chain links TRBV5-4 with TRBJ2-7; D unresolved. Germline CDR1 is SGHNT and CDR2 is YYREEE (reference sequence). V lost 4 bases, J lost 4 bases, and 9 bases lay in between. This CDR3 has 12 residues. CDR3 bases: TGTGCCAGCAGCGACGAGACTTACGAGCAGTACTTC. Protein product: CASSDETYEQYF.

The genes are TRBV27 and TRBJ2-3; no firm D call. There are 11 residues in the CDR3. Trimming removed 7 bases from V and 5 bases from J, with 7 bases in between. Germline V CDR1 and CDR2: MNHEY, SMNVEV (reference sequence). As DNA, the CDR3 is TGTGCCAGCACCTCCGGAGATACGCAGTATTTT. Translated, it gives CASTSGDTQYF.

The chain uses TRBV27 and TRBJ2-7, with D maybe TRBD2 (6 bases). Germline lookup yields CDR1 MNHEY and CDR2 SMNVEV (reference sequence). The V end lost 6 bases, the J end lost 6 bases, and 12 bases lay between the germline ends. The CDR3 totals 12 residues. In nucleotides, the CDR3 is TGTGCCAGCAGCCCCGGGACTCTCGAGCAGTACTTC. It specifies CASSPGTLEQYF.

The J gene is TRBJ2-7, the V gene TRBV5-4; possibly TRBD1 for D (6 bases). The CDR3 runs to 13 residues. Germline assignment: CDR1 SGHNT and CDR2 YYREEE (reference sequence). V was clipped by 5 bases and J by 7 bases, with 16 bases between them. This CDR3 reads CASRQQGEWEQYF. The DNA for the CDR3 is TGTGCCAGCAGACAACAGGGTGAGTGGGAGCAGTACTTC.

The rearrangement joins TRBV4-2 to TRBJ2-3; D not resolved. This CDR3 has 18 amino acids. Germline assignment: CDR1 LGHNA and CDR2 YNFKEQ. The V and J ends lost 0 bases and 2 bases respectively, with 18 bases between them. CDR3 nucleotide sequence: TGTGCCAGCAGCCAAGAGTGGGCAGAGTATGCTACCACAGATACGCAGTATTTT. Protein sequence: CASSQEWAEYATTDTQYF.

The chain combines TRBV5-8 with TRBJ1-4, with 12 bases aligning to TRBD1. V was pared by 3 bases and J by 7 bases, with 4 bases of the junction left unmatched. Germline CDR1 is SGHTS and CDR2 is YDEGEE. The CDR3 covers 15 residues. CDR3 region: CASSSGTGGTEKLFF. CDR3 DNA sequence: TGTGCCAGCAGCTCCGGGACAGGGGGCACTGAAAAACTGTTTTTT.

The chain carries TRBV5-1 and TRBJ2-3, with TRBD2 identical over 12 bases. The junction had 18 bases not matched to a gene; V was cut back by 3 bases and J by 4 bases. The CDR3 sequence is 20 residues long. Germline V gene data show CDR1 as SGHRS and CDR2 as YFSETQ. The CDR3 sequence is CASSSMTFRGLAGKADTQYF. The CDR3 coding sequence is TGCGCCAGCAGCTCAATGACCTTCCGAGGACTAGCGGGGAAGGCAGATACGCAGTATTTT.

The V call is TRBV4-1, the J call TRBJ1-2; a weak D match, TRBD1 (5 bases). CDR1 is MGHRA, CDR2 YSYEKL, per germline. The CDR3 runs 16 residues. V lost 0 bases to trimming and J lost 3 bases, with 14 bases between them. CDR3 loop: CASSQDRGVSYYGYTF. In nucleotides, the CDR3 is TGCGCCAGCAGCCAAGATCGGGGGGTTTCATACTATGGCTACACCTTC.

This sequence joins TRBV27 and TRBJ1-4; D perhaps matches TRBD1 (6 bases). The CDR3 length is 17 residues. Germline V lookup: CDR1 MNHEY, CDR2 SMNVEV (reference sequence). Trimming took off 5 bases at V and 0 bases at J, with 16 bases between the two ends. The DNA of the CDR3 is TGTGCCAGCAGTACCACAGGGTTTAACCCAACTAATGAAAAACTGTTTTTT. This encodes CASSTTGFNPTNEKLFF.

The genes are TRBV6-1 and TRBJ2-7; TRBD1 matches 9 bases. The CDR3 is made up of 15 amino acids. CDR1 is MNHNS, CDR2 SASEGT, per germline. The junction had 6 bases not matched to a gene; V was cut back by 3 bases and J by 3 bases. The chain's CDR3 is CASSEDRDRVYEQYF. For the CDR3, the DNA is TGTGCCAGCAGTGAGGACCGGGACAGGGTCTACGAGCAGTACTTC.

J is TRBJ2-2 and V is TRBV11-2; unclear D gene. The CDR3 runs 16 residues. Germline loops: CDR1 SGHAT, CDR2 FQNNGV. V gave up 6 bases and J gave up 1 base, with 15 bases separating them. CDR3 region: CASSQYDSRNTGELFF. CDR3 DNA: TGTGCCAGCAGTCAATACGACTCCCGGAACACCGGGGAGCTGTTTTTT. The complete variable domain, with remaining parts taken from reference TRBV11-2 and TRBJ2-2, reads EAGVAQSPRYKIIEKRQSVAFWCNPISGHATLYWYQQILGQGPKLLIQFQNNGVVDDSQLPKDRFSAERLKGVDSTLKIQPAKLEDSAVYLCASSQYDSRNTGELFFGEGSRLTVL.

The V and J genes are TRBV19 and TRBJ1-2; D is unclear. CDR1 and CDR2 (germline): LNHDA, SQIVND (reference sequence). V dropped 5 bases and J dropped 6 bases, with 13 bases sitting between them. The CDR3 is 13 residues long. The CDR3 sequence: CASSPGRGNGYTF. CDR3 in DNA: TGTGCCAGTAGTCCCGGAAGAGGGAATGGCTACACCTTC.